Presented here are 27 T cell receptor beta chains from one specimen sequenced in a study of T cell repertoires in cytomegalovirus infection. No antigen has been assigned to these receptors. TCRdb passed the reads through MiXCR, listing each CDR3 protein once. The profile shows approximately 730,000 distinct CDR3 sequences, just under 30% of them singletons. The source material was cultured CD8+ T cells from PBMCs, sampled from culture after CMV antigen stimulation. The receptors originated from a human donor in good health (CMV status not recorded). Some clones in this sample may be carry-over from other donors' samples.

This clonotype was detected a few times. The chain uses TRBV4-1 and TRBJ1-5, with no clear D. The CDR3 totals 15 residues. Per germline, CDR1 MGHRA and CDR2 YSYEKL. Trimming shortened V by 4 bases and J by 7 bases, and 17 bases separated the two germline ends. The CDR3 DNA reads TGCGCCAGCAGCCGAAACCCCCAGGTGGGGCAGCCCCAGCATTTT. It encodes CASSRNPQVGQPQHF.

This clonotype was counted at least ten times. The chain has TRBV20-1 and TRBJ1-1; D ambiguous. Germline V gene lookup returns CDR1 DFQATT and CDR2 SNEGSKA (reference sequence). There are 12 residues in the CDR3. V dropped 4 bases and J dropped 4 bases, with 10 bases sitting between them. The CDR3 nucleotides read TGCAGTGCTACCAGGTCGGGCACTGAAGCTTTCTTT. Protein sequence: CSATRSGTEAFF.

There are a few counts of this clonotype. The CDR3 sequence is CSAPPGPRTNEQFF. The CDR3 region has the DNA TGCAGTGCCCCGCCCGGGCCTCGGACAAATGAGCAGTTCTTC. This sequence joins TRBV20-1 and TRBJ2-1; the D gene is possibly TRBD1 (5 bases). Germline V gene lookup returns CDR1 DFQATT and CDR2 SNEGSKA (reference sequence). The CDR3 covers 14 residues. V lost 6 bases and J lost 7, with 19 bases in between.

This clonotype came up a few times. The chain carries TRBV24-1 and TRBJ2-1, with D perhaps matching TRBD1 (5 bases). This CDR3 region has 14 residues. The germline V gene has CDR1 KGHDR and CDR2 SFDVKD. Trimming stripped 1 base from V and 5 bases from J, with 8 bases between. DNA for the CDR3: TGTGCCACCAGTGATTTATCCAGGGACAATGAGCAGTTCTTC. Translation: CATSDLSRDNEQFF.

This clonotype was seen more than once but under ten times. The V call is TRBV5-4, the J call TRBJ1-2; D gene ambiguous. V was trimmed by 7 bases and J by 5 bases, leaving 9 bases between them. Germline V lookup: CDR1 SGHNT, CDR2 YYREEE (reference sequence). The CDR3 sequence is 11 residues long. The CDR3, as DNA: TGTGCCAGCGGGTCGGGGTATGGCTACACCTTC. Protein product: CASGSGYGYTF.

The chain has TRBV27 and TRBJ1-4; D is possibly TRBD1 (5 bases). This CDR3 is 14 amino acids long. Germline V gene data show CDR1 as MNHEY and CDR2 as SMNVEV (reference sequence). Trimming removed 2 bases at V and 7 bases at J, with 11 bases between. For the CDR3, the DNA is TGTGCCAGCAGTTTAGGCAGGGTGGCTGAAAAACTGTTTTTT. Translation gives CASSLGRVAEKLFF.

The chain recombines TRBV20-1 with TRBJ2-2; TRBD1 matches at 11 bases. The trim removed 3 bases at V and 3 bases at J, leaving 0 bases unmatched. Germline assignment: CDR1 DFQATT and CDR2 SNEGSKA (reference sequence). The CDR3 has 14 amino acids. For the CDR3, the DNA is TGCAGTGCTAGGGACAGGGGGCACACCGGGGAGCTGTTTTTT. Translating it yields CSARDRGHTGELFF.

The chain is built from TRBV7-8 and TRBJ1-1, with 7 bases matching TRBD1. This CDR3 is 15 amino acids long. Germline lookup yields CDR1 SGHVS and CDR2 FQNEAQ. The V gene end was trimmed by 5 bases and the J gene end by 1 base; junction bases not matched to a gene: 7. CDR3: CASSTRQGGNTEAFF. The DNA for the CDR3 is TGTGCCAGCAGCACCCGACAGGGTGGGAACACTGAAGCTTTCTTT. Based on the CDR3 plus reference TRBV7-8 and TRBJ1-1, the full variable domain is GAGVSQSPRYKVAKRGQDVALRCDPISGHVSLFWYQQALGQGPEFLTYFQNEAQLDKSGLPSDRFFAERPEGSVSTLKIQRTQQEDSAVYLCASSTRQGGNTEAFFGQGTRLTVV.

V gene TRBV20-1 combines with J gene TRBJ1-2, with a tentative D call TRBD1 (6 bases). Germline CDR1 DFQATT, CDR2 SNEGSKA (reference sequence). With 0 bases removed from V and 3 bases from J, the gap between germline ends came to 20 bases. The CDR3 is 17 amino acids. The CDR3 reads CSARDIRSEGGYYGYTF. In nucleotides, the CDR3 is TGCAGTGCTAGAGATATCCGCAGTGAGGGGGGATACTATGGCTACACCTTC.

This clonotype was picked up many times. The CDR3 DNA follows: TGTGCCAGCAGCTTAGTGGGGGCGCCCTACAATGAGCAGTTCTTC. It is translated as CASSLVGAPYNEQFF. The gene calls are TRBV7-2 and TRBJ2-1, with D maybe TRBD1 (6 bases). Germline V lookup: CDR1 SGHTA, CDR2 FQGNSA. The CDR3 runs 15 residues. Trimming removed 1 base at V and 2 bases at J, with 9 bases between.

The CDR3: CASGNRLGYTF. CDR3 DNA: TGTGCCAGCGGCAACAGGTTGGGCTACACCTTC. This chain uses TRBV9 with TRBJ1-2, with D tentatively TRBD1 (5 bases). Germline loops: CDR1 SGDLS, CDR2 YYNGEE. The CDR3 runs 11 residues. Trimming took 7 bases from V and 8 from J, leaving 12 bases between them.

The table lists this clonotype with many counts. The genes are TRBV7-6 and TRBJ2-7, with a tentative D call TRBD2 (5 bases). The CDR3 runs to 15 residues. Trimming cost V 0 bases and J 4 bases, with 13 bases left between them. Germline CDR1 SGHVS, CDR2 FNYEAQ. CDR3 DNA sequence: TGTGCCAGCAGCTTAGCCCACGGGGAGAGGTACGAGCAGTACGTC. Its protein is CASSLAHGERYEQYV.

CDR3 nucleotide sequence: TGTGCCAGCAGCTTAGGTCTAGCGGGGGACTACGAGCAGTACTTC. Encoded protein: CASSLGLAGDYEQYF. This rearrangement joins TRBV13 to TRBJ2-7, with TRBD2 matching over 10 bases. V lost 0 bases, J lost 3 bases, and 2 bases stayed unmatched. Germline values: CDR1 PRHDT, CDR2 FYEKMQ (reference sequence). This CDR3 is 15 amino acids long.

The chain joins TRBV6-5 to TRBJ2-1, with D maybe TRBD2 (8 bases). Trimming took off 5 bases at V and 0 bases at J, with 20 bases between the two ends. Germline V gene data show CDR1 as MNHEY and CDR2 as SVGAGI. This CDR3 contains 18 residues. The CDR3 nucleotides read TGTGCCAGCAGTCAGACAGGGCGGGGGGTGAGCTCCTACAATGAGCAGTTCTTC. Its protein product is CASSQTGRGVSSYNEQFF.

This chain uses TRBV27 with TRBJ1-2; tentatively, D is TRBD1 (5 bases). V lost 3 bases, J lost 4 bases, and 18 bases lay in between. The CDR3 contains 16 residues. Germline V lookup: CDR1 MNHEY, CDR2 SMNVEV (reference sequence). Written as DNA, the CDR3 is TGTGCCAGCAGTTTCTTCGCCTCGGGACGGCTCTATGGCTACACCTTC. Its translation: CASSFFASGRLYGYTF.

The chain combines TRBV7-3 with TRBJ2-3; D assignment may be TRBD1 or TRBD2 (5 bases each). V was cut by 2 bases and J by 6 bases, with 18 bases left in between. The CDR3 extends over 16 amino acids. Germline V CDR1 and CDR2: SGHTA, FQGTGA. The CDR3 sequence: CASSLYGVGAADTQYF. The CDR3 region has the DNA TGTGCCAGCAGCTTATATGGTGTCGGGGCGGCGGATACGCAGTATTTT.

This clonotype has just a few counts. This chain joins TRBV6-4 and TRBJ2-1; 12 bases are shared with TRBD2. V was pared by 5 bases and J by 2 bases, with 4 bases of the junction left unmatched. Germline assignment: CDR1 MRHNA and CDR2 SNTAGT. The CDR3 extends over 16 amino acids. CDR3 sequence: CASSSSGGGAYNEQFF. The CDR3 DNA is TGTGCCAGCAGTTCTAGCGGGGGGGGGGCCTACAATGAGCAGTTCTTC.

This clonotype was recorded many times. The chain is built from TRBV7-9 and TRBJ1-2; TRBD1 aligns across 8 bases. The CDR3 contains 13 residues. Germline V CDR1 and CDR2: SEHNR, FQNEAQ (reference sequence). V trimming: 6 bases; J trimming: 4 bases; junction bases outside the gene matches: 4. As DNA, the CDR3 is TGTGCCAGCAGTTCAGGGGGCGGCTATGGCTACACCTTC. Its translation is CASSSGGGYGYTF.

The chain joins TRBV6-1 to TRBJ1-1, with a weak D call TRBD1 (6 bases). Trimming shortened V by 1 base and J by 5 bases, and 11 bases separated the two germline ends. Germline V CDR1 and CDR2: MNHNS, SASEGT. The CDR3 runs 14 residues. The chain's CDR3 is CASSEVVRGTEAFF. The CDR3 DNA is TGTGCCAGCAGTGAAGTGGTCAGGGGTACTGAAGCTTTCTTT.

This clonotype was counted a few times. The chain joins TRBV6-5 to TRBJ2-1; possibly TRBD2 for D (5 bases). Trimming removed 3 bases from V and 8 bases from J, with 14 bases in between. This CDR3 has 14 amino acids. In germline, CDR1 is MNHEY, CDR2 SVGAGI. The CDR3 region has the DNA TGTGCCAGCAGTTATTCTTACGGGGTCGATGAGCAGTTCTTC. Residues: CASSYSYGVDEQFF.

This clonotype was detected many times. This chain connects TRBV7-6 to TRBJ2-3; the D gene could be TRBD1 or TRBD2 (6 bases each). This CDR3 is built from 14 residues. V was pared by 5 bases and J by 7 bases, with 16 bases between. The germline V gene encodes CDR1 SGHVS and CDR2 FNYEAQ. CDR3 coding DNA: TGTGCCAGCAGCCCCAGAAGGGGGGACAATACGCAGTATTTT. Translated: CASSPRRGDNTQYF. The variable domain in full, completed from reference TRBV7-6 and TRBJ2-3, reads GAGVSQSPRYKVTKRGQDVALRCDPISGHVSLYWYRQALGQGPEFLTYFNYEAQQDKSGLPNDRFSAERPEGSISTLTIQRTEQRDSAMYRCASSPRRGDNTQYFGPGTRLTVL.

This clonotype was detected a few times. V usage is TRBV2 and J usage is TRBJ1-1, with 7 bases lining up with TRBD1. The V and J ends lost 6 bases and 8 bases, in that order; junction bases with no gene match: 6. CDR1 is SNHLY, CDR2 FYNNEI, per germline. The CDR3 is 12 residues long. The CDR3 DNA reads TGTGCCAGCAGGGGCGGACAGGAGGAAGCTTTCTTT. Translating it yields CASRGGQEEAFF.

This clonotype was counted many times. The V and J genes are TRBV7-9 and TRBJ2-6, with TRBD1 identical over 9 bases. This CDR3 is built from 16 residues. The ends lost 8 bases at V and 1 base at J; junction bases unmatched: 6. Germline CDR1 and CDR2: SEHNR and FQNEAQ (reference sequence). CDR3 nucleotides: TGTGCCAGCCCACAGGGGGCTGATTCTGGGGCCAACGTCCTGACTTTC. It translates to CASPQGADSGANVLTF.

The gene calls are TRBV12-3 or TRBV12-4 and TRBJ1-5; no clear D. Trimming cost V 9 bases and J 1 base, with 7 bases left between them. The CDR3 runs to 12 residues. In DNA, the CDR3 is TGTGCCAGTAGGGAGAGCAATCAGCCCCAGCATTTT. It is translated as CASRESNQPQHF.

This clonotype was counted ten times or more. This chain links TRBV7-2 with TRBJ2-5, with D unresolved. This CDR3 region has 11 residues. Germline CDR1 is SGHTA and CDR2 is FQGNSA. V was clipped by 5 bases and J by 8 bases, with 9 bases between them. CDR3 sequence: CASSPDPTQYF. CDR3 bases: TGTGCCAGCAGCCCTGACCCTACCCAGTACTTC.

The chain combines TRBV7-9 with TRBJ2-3, with D perhaps TRBD2 (6 bases). Germline V gene lookup returns CDR1 SEHNR and CDR2 FQNEAQ (reference sequence). The CDR3 is 16 amino acids. With 2 bases removed from V and 2 bases from J, the gap between germline ends came to 14 bases. The CDR3 DNA sequence: TGTGCCAGCAGCTTAAGGGACTCCCCCCACACAGATACGCAGTATTTT. Residues: CASSLRDSPHTDTQYF. Supplemented by reference TRBV7-9 and TRBJ2-3, the full variable domain reads DTGVSQNPRHKITKRGQNVTFRCDPISEHNRLYWYRQTLGQGPEFLTYFQNEAQLEKSRLLSDRFSAERPKGSFSTLEIQRTEQGDSAMYLCASSLRDSPHTDTQYFGPGTRLTVL.

The CDR3 region is CASSHGQFFSDTQYF. CDR3 nucleotide sequence: TGCGCCAGCAGCCACGGACAGTTTTTCTCAGATACGCAGTATTTT. The chain recombines TRBV4-3 with TRBJ2-3; D is perhaps TRBD1 (6 bases). Looked up from germline, CDR1 is LGHNA and CDR2 is YSLEER. This CDR3 is 15 amino acids long. Trimming took 3 bases from V and 4 from J, leaving 14 bases between them.